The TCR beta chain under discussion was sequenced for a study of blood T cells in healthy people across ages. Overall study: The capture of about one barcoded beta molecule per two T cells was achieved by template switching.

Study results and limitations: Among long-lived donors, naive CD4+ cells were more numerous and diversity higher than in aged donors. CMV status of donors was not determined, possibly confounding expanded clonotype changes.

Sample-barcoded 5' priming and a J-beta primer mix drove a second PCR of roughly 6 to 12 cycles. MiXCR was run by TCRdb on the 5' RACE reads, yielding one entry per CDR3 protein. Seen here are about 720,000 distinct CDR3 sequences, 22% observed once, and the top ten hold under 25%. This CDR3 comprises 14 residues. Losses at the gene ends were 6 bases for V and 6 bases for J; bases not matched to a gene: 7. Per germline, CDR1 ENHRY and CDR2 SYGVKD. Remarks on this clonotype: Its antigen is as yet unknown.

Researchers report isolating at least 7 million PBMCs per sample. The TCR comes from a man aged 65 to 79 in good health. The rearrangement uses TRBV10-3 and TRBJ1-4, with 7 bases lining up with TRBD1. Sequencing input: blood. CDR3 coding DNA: TGTGCCATCAGCCCGACAGGGAAAGATGAAAAACTGTTTTTT. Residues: CAISPTGKDEKLFF.